This T cell receptor (beta chain) was sequenced in a study of CD8 T cells in Susac syndrome. Healthy donors, matched for age and sex, constituted the control group. In contrast to the negatively isolated CD8+ and CD4+ T cells, TEMRA cells were FACS-enriched. RNA totalling 0.5 to 1 ug underwent reverse transcription with random hexamers. TCR beta CDR3 was amplified by immunoSEQ covering 54 Vbeta and 13 Jbeta. In TCRdb, the immunoSEQ multiplex PCR reads were re-called with MiXCR into one record per CDR3 protein. The sample has around 190,000 distinct CDR3 sequences, roughly 92% seen once. This receptor was taken from a human donor in good health. Sequenced input: CD4+ T cells from PBMCs.

Written as DNA, the CDR3 is TGCGCCAGCAGCACGGGGGGAAACCAAGAGACCCAGTACTTC. This sequence encodes CASSTGGNQETQYF. This sequence joins TRBV5-1 and TRBJ2-5; 7 nucleotides align to TRBD2. CDR3 size: 14 residues. Per germline, CDR1 SGHRS and CDR2 YFSETQ. V shed 4 bases and J 0 bases; nucleotides not matched to a gene: 3.